Below, 9 T cell receptor beta chains from the same sample are listed, as sequenced in a study of radiation and T cells in renal cell carcinoma. Data came from immunoSEQ multiplex PCR; TCRdb stores just in-frame clones and leaves some out. The repertoire has some 15,000 clones, 58% of them found once; the top ten carry 9.5% to 10%. Regarding treatment: treatment-naive control, cytoreductive nephrectomy. The input for sequencing was tumor tissue, taken from a patient whose treatment was nephrectomy without radiotherapy. Source of these receptors: a middle-aged man with renal cell carcinoma.

CDR3: CASSAPPNEQFF. The CDR3 DNA follows: TGTGCCAGCAGTGCCCCCCCTAATGAGCAGTTCTTC. The V call is TRBV6-6, the J call TRBJ2-1; D gene ambiguous. The CDR3 length is 12 residues. CDR1 MNHNY and CDR2 SVGAGI come from the germline V gene (reference sequence). V lost 5 bases and J 7 bases, leaving 9 bases between the germline ends.

A few counts support this clone. The rearrangement joins TRBV7-7 to TRBJ2-2; TRBD2 is a possible D gene (5 bases). The CDR3 contains 14 residues. The germline V and J ends were trimmed by 4 bases and 5 bases, with 11 bases remaining between them. Germline V lookup: CDR1 SSHAT, CDR2 FNYEAQ (reference sequence). CDR3 sequence (DNA): TGTGCCAGCAGCTCCGGGGTCGGGACCGGGGAGCTGTTTTTT. Its protein is CASSSGVGTGELFF.

The chain has TRBV9 and TRBJ2-3; D unclear. The germline V gene encodes CDR1 SGDLS and CDR2 YYNGEE. The V gene lost 5 bases and the J gene lost 2 bases, with 6 bases spanning the gap. The CDR3 contains 12 residues. CDR3 loop: CASRQNTDTQYF. The CDR3 region has the DNA TGTGCCAGCAGGCAAAACACAGATACGCAGTATTTT. The whole variable domain, remainder taken from reference TRBV9 and TRBJ2-3, is DSGVTQTPKHLITATGQRVTLRCSPRSGDLSVYWYQQSLDQGLQFLIQYYNGEERAKGNILERFSAQQFPDLHSELNLSSLELGDSALYFCASRQNTDTQYFGPGTRLTVL.

V and J are TRBV9 and TRBJ2-1; 8 bases fit TRBD2. CDR1 is SGDLS and CDR2 is YYNGEE in the germline V gene. The length of the CDR3 is 15 residues. The ends lost 0 bases at V and 5 bases at J; junction bases unmatched: 4. CDR3 nucleotides: TGTGCCAGCAGCGTAGAAACGGGGGGGAACAATGAGCAGTTCTTC. Translated: CASSVETGGNNEQFF.

This clone appeared a few times. The chain has TRBV7-6 and TRBJ1-2; 7 nucleotides align to TRBD1. The V gene end was trimmed by 5 bases and the J gene end by 2 bases; junction bases not matched to a gene: 5. Germline values: CDR1 SGHVS, CDR2 FNYEAQ. This CDR3 has 14 residues. The CDR3 DNA is TGTGCCAGCAGCCCCCAGGACAGGAACTATGGCTACACCTTC. Protein product: CASSPQDRNYGYTF.

CDR3 loop: CASSRIRDRGGEQYF. CDR3 DNA: TGTGCCAGCAGTCGAATCCGGGACAGGGGAGGCGAGCAGTACTTC. The chain uses TRBV28 and TRBJ2-7; 10 positions match TRBD1. The germline CDR1 and CDR2 sequences are MDHEN and SYDVKM. CDR3 length equals 15 residues. The trim removed 5 bases at V and 6 bases at J, leaving 10 bases unmatched. Drawing the rest from reference TRBV28 and TRBJ2-7, the complete variable domain is DVKVTQSSRYLVKRTGEKVFLECVQDMDHENMFWYRQDPGLGLRLIYFSYDVKMKEKGDIPEGYSVSREKKERFSLILESASTNQTSMYLCASSRIRDRGGEQYFGPGTRLTVT.

This clone was detected only a few times. This rearrangement joins TRBV2 to TRBJ2-7; D is ambiguous. In germline, CDR1 is SNHLY, CDR2 FYNNEI. V lost 1 base to trimming and J lost 0 bases, with 4 bases between them. This CDR3 region has 13 residues. The CDR3 sequence: CASSEESSYEQYF. The CDR3 nucleotides are TGTGCCAGCAGTGAAGAGAGCTCCTACGAGCAGTACTTC.

In its sample, this clone ranks as medium-sized (0.01 to 0.1%). The gene calls are TRBV7-7 and TRBJ2-1; no reliable D call. The germline V and J ends were trimmed by 2 bases and 9 bases, with 11 bases remaining between them. The germline CDR1 and CDR2 sequences are SSHAT and FNYEAQ (reference sequence). The CDR3 totals 13 residues. CDR3 loop: CASSLQPSGEQFF. CDR3 bases: TGTGCCAGCAGCTTACAACCCTCGGGTGAGCAGTTCTTC.

Only a few counts were recorded for this clone. The identical CDR3 is also encoded by other nucleotide sequences in the sample. The rearrangement joins TRBV18 to TRBJ1-1, with D maybe TRBD1 (5 bases). The CDR3 is 15 amino acids. CDR1 and CDR2 from the germline V gene are KGHSH and LQKENI. With 2 bases removed from V and 5 bases from J, the gap between germline ends came to 15 bases. The CDR3 protein is CASSPIGQGETEAFF. The CDR3 bases are TGTGCCAGCTCACCAATCGGGCAGGGTGAAACTGAAGCTTTCTTT.